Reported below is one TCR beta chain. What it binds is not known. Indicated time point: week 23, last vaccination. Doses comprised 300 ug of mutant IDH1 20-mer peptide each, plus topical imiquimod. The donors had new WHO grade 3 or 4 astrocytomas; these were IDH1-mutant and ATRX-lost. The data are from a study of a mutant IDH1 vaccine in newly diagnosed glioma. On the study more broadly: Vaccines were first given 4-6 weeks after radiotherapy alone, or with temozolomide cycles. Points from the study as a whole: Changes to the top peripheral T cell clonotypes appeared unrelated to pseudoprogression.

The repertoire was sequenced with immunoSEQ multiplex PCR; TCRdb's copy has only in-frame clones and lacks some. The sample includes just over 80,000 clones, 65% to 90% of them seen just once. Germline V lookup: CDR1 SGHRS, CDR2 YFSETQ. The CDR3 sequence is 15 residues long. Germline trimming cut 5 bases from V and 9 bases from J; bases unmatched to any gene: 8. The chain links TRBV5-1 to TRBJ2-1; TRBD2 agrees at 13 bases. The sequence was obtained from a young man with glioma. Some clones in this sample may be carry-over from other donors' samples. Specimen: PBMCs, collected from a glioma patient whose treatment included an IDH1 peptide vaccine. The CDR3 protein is CASSKPGTSGTEQFF. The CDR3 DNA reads TGCGCCAGCAGTAAACCCGGGACTAGCGGGACTGAGCAGTTCTTC.